These T cell receptor beta chains were read from a single sample in a study of T cell responses to AZD1222 COVID-19 vaccine. Assay used: immunoSEQ multiplex PCR; TCRdb lists only in-frame clones, some missing. The data hold under 80,000 clones, with 79% observed a single time. The sequenced sample was peripheral blood, obtained on day 0 of MenACWY control vaccination. The receptors derive from an adult in good health. Both conserved end residues are part of each CDR3. The D gene is left open where the match is weak. For some rows the clone size is stated as once, few or many, or as a class when expanded; others skip it.

TRBV5-5	TRBJ2-5	TRBD2	-	TGTGCCAGCAGCTTGGACCTAGCGGGCCCGACCCAGTACTTC	CASSLDLAGPTQYF
TRBV28	TRBJ2-7	-	-	TGTGCCAGCAGCCAAATTTGGGAGCAGTACTTC	CASSQIWEQYF
TRBV11-2	TRBJ2-7	-	-	TGTGCCAGCAGCTCCGGGTTGCCCTACGAGCAGTACTTC	CASSSGLPYEQYF
TRBV4-1	TRBJ1-4	-	-	TGCGCCAGCAGCCAAGATCTGGCAGGGAATGAAAAACTGTTTTTT	CASSQDLAGNEKLFF
TRBV5-1	TRBJ2-3	-	-	TGCGCCAGCAGCTTGGAACGCAGGGGACACACAGATACGCAGTATTTT	CASSLERRGHTDTQYF
TRBV2	TRBJ1-2	-	once	TGTGCCAGCATGGGTACCTATGGCTACACCTTC	CASMGTYGYTF
TRBV9	TRBJ1-3	TRBD1	-	TGTGCCAGCAGCAGAGGGACAGTGCCTGGAAACACCATATATTTT	CASSRGTVPGNTIYF
TRBV2	TRBJ1-2	-	-	TGTGCCAGCAACCTTGACAGGTGGGACTATGGCTACACCTTC	CASNLDRWDYGYTF
TRBV20-1	TRBJ2-3	TRBD1	-	TGCAGTGCTAGTGGGGACAGGGGGCGCGTCGATACGCAGTATTTT	CSASGDRGRVDTQYF
TRBV28	TRBJ1-1	-	-	TGTGCCAGCAGGCGTGACAGAAGGGAGACTGAAGCTTTCTTT	CASRRDRRETEAFF
TRBV10-3	TRBJ1-1	-	-	TGTGCCATCAGTGGGGAGATGAACACTGAAGCTTTCTTT	CAISGEMNTEAFF
TRBV2	TRBJ1-2	TRBD1	-	TGTGCCAGCAGGTCTTCGGGACAGGGGATCCATGGCTACACCTTC	CASRSSGQGIHGYTF
TRBV28	TRBJ2-3	-	-	TGTGCCAGCCTAGACAGACCTAGCACAGATACGCAGTATTTT	CASLDRPSTDTQYF
TRBV6-5	TRBJ1-2	TRBD1	many	TGTGCCAGCAGTCCGGGACAGTACTATGGCTACACCTTC	CASSPGQYYGYTF
TRBV5-6	TRBJ2-1	TRBD2	once	TGTGCCAGCAGCTTGGGACTAGCGGGGTTCTCCAATGAGCAGTTCTTC	CASSLGLAGFSNEQFF
TRBV20-1	TRBJ2-7	-	-	TGCAGTGCTAGGCCGCAATACGAGCAGTACTTC	CSARPQYEQYF
TRBV30	TRBJ1-2	-	-	TGTGCCTGGAGTGTAGAGGCAGAAGTAAACTATGGCTACACCTTC	CAWSVEAEVNYGYTF
TRBV7-6	TRBJ2-1	TRBD2	-	TGTGCCAGCAGCGCTGGACTAGCGGGACCCTACAATGAGCAGTTCTTC	CASSAGLAGPYNEQFF
TRBV9	TRBJ2-2	-	-	TGTGCCAGCAGCGTAAAAAGCGCCGGGGAGCTGTTTTTT	CASSVKSAGELFF
TRBV13	TRBJ1-1	-	once	TGTGCCAGCAGGAACCTGGGGGGGAGCACTGAAGCTTTCTTT	CASRNLGGSTEAFF
TRBV5-1	TRBJ2-1	TRBD1	-	TGCGCCAGCAGCCTGACAGGGCAGAGCTCCTACAATGAGCAGTTCTTC	CASSLTGQSSYNEQFF
TRBV15	TRBJ1-4	TRBD1	-	TGTGCCACCAGCAGGTCGACAGGGGGCGACGAAAAACTGTTTTTT	CATSRSTGGDEKLFF
TRBV2	TRBJ1-4	-	once	TGTGCCAGCAGGGGAGTGGGATCGGGGGAACTGTTTTTT	CASRGVGSGELFF
TRBV6-1	TRBJ1-2	-	-	TGTGCCAGCAGTGAGACGTATGGCTACACCTTC	CASSETYGYTF
TRBV30	TRBJ1-6	TRBD1	-	TGTGCCTGGAGTTGGGCAGGGGGCAATAATTCACCCCTCCACTTT	CAWSWAGGNNSPLHF
TRBV28	TRBJ1-1	-	once	TGTGCCAGCAGTTATGCGCTTTCAGCTTTCTTT	CASSYALSAFF
TRBV12-3/TRBV12-4	TRBJ1-5	TRBD1	-	TGTGCCAGCAGTCTCGGACAGGGAACGGCCCAGCATTTT	CASSLGQGTAQHF
TRBV6-5	TRBJ1-2	-	-	TGTGCCAGCAGTTACTCGGAGGGATCGAATGGCTACACCTTC	CASSYSEGSNGYTF
TRBV6-5	TRBJ1-2	-	-	TGTGCCAGCGTGGGGGGGTCGGCTTTAAACTATGGCTACACCTTC	CASVGGSALNYGYTF
TRBV29-1	TRBJ2-7	TRBD2	-	TGCAGCGTGACTAGCGGGGGCCACGAGCAGTACTTC	CSVTSGGHEQYF
TRBV19	TRBJ2-7	-	-	TGTGCCAGTAGTATACGGGGAGGCGAGCAGTACTTC	CASSIRGGEQYF
TRBV12-3/TRBV12-4	TRBJ1-4	-	-	TGTGCCAGCAGTTTGCAGAGTGAAAAACTGTTTTTT	CASSLQSEKLFF
TRBV6-6	TRBJ2-7	TRBD1	-	TGTGCCAGCAGCCCCCGGGACAGGGGCTCCTACGAGCAGTACTTC	CASSPRDRGSYEQYF
TRBV30	TRBJ1-1	TRBD1	few	TGTGCCTGGGTCCCGGGACAGGGGTTTCGCACTGAAGCTTTCTTT	CAWVPGQGFRTEAFF
TRBV21-1	TRBJ1-6	-	once	TGTGCCAGCAGGAGGGAAGTTTCACCCCTCCACTTT	CASRREVSPLHF
TRBV9	TRBJ1-2	TRBD1	-	TGTGCCAGCAGCCTCCAGGGTCTGAGTCCCGGGACAGGGGGGATCTATGGCTACACCTTC	CASSLQGLSPGTGGIYGYTF
TRBV3-1/TRBV3-2	TRBJ1-2	-	-	TGTGCCAGCAGCCAAGCCGATGGGCGGGGTAACTATGGCTACACCTTC	CASSQADGRGNYGYTF
TRBV19	TRBJ1-4	-	once	TGTGCCACCAGGGGAGGGTCGTCGACTAATGAAAAACTGTTTTTT	CATRGGSSTNEKLFF
TRBV4-1	TRBJ2-4	TRBD1	many	TGCGCCAGCTCCGACAGGGGGCAGGTGTACTTC	CASSDRGQVYF
TRBV6-5	TRBJ2-7	-	-	TGTGCCAGCAAACCCGGACGGTCGCTCGACGAGCAGTACTTC	CASKPGRSLDEQYF
TRBV11-2	TRBJ2-2	-	-	TGTGCCAGCAGCTGGGGGTCAAACACCGGGGAGCTGTTTTTT	CASSWGSNTGELFF
TRBV25-1	TRBJ1-1	-	-	TGTGCCAGCAGTGAATATCGGAACGGGGCTGAAGCTTTCTTT	CASSEYRNGAEAFF
TRBV9	TRBJ2-1	TRBD2	-	TGTGCCAGCAGCGCCCTTGGGGGACTAGTGAATGAGCAGTTCTTC	CASSALGGLVNEQFF
TRBV9	TRBJ2-2	TRBD1	-	TGTGCCAGCAGCGTAGGGACAGGGGGCGGCAGCACCGGGGAGCTGTTTTTT	CASSVGTGGGSTGELFF
TRBV2	TRBJ1-2	TRBD1	-	TGTGCCAGCAGCTTGGACAGGGAATATGGCTACACCTTC	CASSLDREYGYTF
TRBV12-3/TRBV12-4	TRBJ1-2	-	-	TGTGCCAGCAGTATTTCAGGTGCCTATGGCTACACCTTC	CASSISGAYGYTF
TRBV6-4	TRBJ1-2	TRBD1	-	TGTGCCACCTTACAGGGGGACTATGGCTACACCTTC	CATLQGDYGYTF
TRBV5-8	TRBJ1-2	-	-	TGTGCCAGCAGCTTGGCAGGGGCGAACTATGGCTACACCTTC	CASSLAGANYGYTF
TRBV4-3	TRBJ2-1	-	-	TGCGCCAGCAGCCAAGGCAAGGGAGGGGGCAATGAGCAGTTCTTC	CASSQGKGGGNEQFF
TRBV28	TRBJ2-7	-	once	TGTGCCAGCAGTTCGTCGATAACCTACGAGCAGTACTTC	CASSSSITYEQYF
TRBV6-5	TRBJ1-4	TRBD1	-	TGTGCCAGCAGCAACAGGGGAACTAATGAAAAACTGTTTTTT	CASSNRGTNEKLFF
TRBV20-1	TRBJ2-1	-	-	TGCAGTGCAAATAGGAACAGGGAGCAGTTCTTC	CSANRNREQFF
TRBV7-2	TRBJ2-2	-	-	TGTGCCAGCAGCCCCCAACCCACCGGGGAGCTGTTTTTT	CASSPQPTGELFF
TRBV6-5	TRBJ1-5	TRBD1	few	TGTGCCAGCCAACAGGGGGAGGCCAATCAGCCCCAGCATTTT	CASQQGEANQPQHF
TRBV27	TRBJ2-7	-	-	TGTGCCAGCAGTTCCACCTACGAGCAGTACTTC	CASSSTYEQYF
TRBV7-6	TRBJ2-2	-	-	TGTGCCAGCAGCTTAGCGCTGGGCAGTACCACCGGGGAGCTGTTTTTT	CASSLALGSTTGELFF
TRBV3-1/TRBV3-2	TRBJ1-1	TRBD1	few	TGTGCCAGCAGCCTCCGACAGGGGGGAAACACTGAAGCTTTCTTT	CASSLRQGGNTEAFF
TRBV7-9	TRBJ1-2	TRBD1	few	TGTGCCAGCACCTCCGGGACAGGGAAAGGCTACACCTTC	CASTSGTGKGYTF
TRBV7-2	TRBJ2-7	-	-	TGTGCCAGCAGCTTAGGTGGCGGGACAGCTTACGAGCAGTACTTC	CASSLGGGTAYEQYF